Shown below are 20 T cell receptor beta chains from a single sample sequenced in a study of CD8+ T cells in alopecia areata. Extraction and reverse transcription of RNA yielded cDNA as the sequencing template. TCRdb's table, derived via immunoSEQ multiplex PCR, lists solely in-frame clones and lacks some. Of roughly 250,000 clones listed, roughly two thirds are singletons. The sequences come from CD4+ T cells sorted from blood, collected at week 0. Receptors were obtained from a human donor with alopecia areata.

This chain links TRBV29-1 with TRBJ1-2; no reliable D call. Germline V lookup: CDR1 SQVTM, CDR2 ANQGSEA. V lost 4 bases to trimming and J lost 5 bases, with 17 bases between them. CDR3 length equals 14 residues. CDR3: CSVVKGPGGYGYTF. The CDR3 DNA follows: TGCAGCGTTGTAAAAGGGCCGGGTGGTTATGGCTACACCTTC.

This chain joins TRBV14 and TRBJ2-5; D ambiguous. This CDR3 spans 18 amino acids. Trimming pared 0 bases from V and 4 bases from J, leaving 21 bases between. Germline V lookup: CDR1 SGHDN, CDR2 FVKESK. The CDR3 DNA follows: TGTGCCAGCAGCCAAGAAAGGATAGAACCTTCGATAGGAGAGACCCAGTACTTC. Protein: CASSQERIEPSIGETQYF.

In DNA, the CDR3 is TGTGCCAGCAGCGTAGACTTTGAGGGGGAAACTAGCACAGATACGCAGTATTTT. Protein product: CASSVDFEGETSTDTQYF. The V and J genes are TRBV9 and TRBJ2-3, with D possibly matching TRBD1 (6 bases). In germline, CDR1 is SGDLS, CDR2 YYNGEE. V dropped 0 bases and J dropped 0 bases, with 17 bases sitting between them. This CDR3 has 18 residues.

V is TRBV5-6 and J is TRBJ2-5; possible D gene TRBD2, 6 bases. Germline V gives CDR1 SGHDT, CDR2 YYEEEE. The CDR3 contains 14 residues. Trimming took 4 bases from V and 7 from J, leaving 17 bases between them. This chain's CDR3 is CASSGIAGKRTQYF. The CDR3, as DNA: TGTGCCAGCAGCGGCATCGCGGGGAAAAGGACCCAGTACTTC.

The V call is TRBV4-2, the J call TRBJ1-1; D is possibly TRBD1 (5 bases). Trimming stripped 4 bases from V and 3 bases from J, with 12 bases between. There are 14 residues in the CDR3. The germline V gene has CDR1 LGHNA and CDR2 YNFKEQ. The CDR3, as DNA: TGTGCCAGCAGCCTTCCCGGGGGTGACACTGAAGCTTTCTTT. Amino acid sequence: CASSLPGGDTEAFF.

The J gene is TRBJ1-2, the V gene TRBV29-1, with TRBD1 identical over 9 bases. This CDR3 region has 12 residues. Trimming at V came to 6 bases and at J to 2 bases, leaving 1 base not matched to a gene. Germline lookup yields CDR1 SQVTM and CDR2 ANQGSEA. CDR3 in amino acids: CSVGQGNYGYTF. The CDR3 DNA sequence: TGCAGCGTGGGACAGGGAAACTATGGCTACACCTTC.

This clone was counted only a few times. The chain links TRBV2 to TRBJ1-4; possibly TRBD1 for D (6 bases). The germline gives CDR1 SNHLY, CDR2 FYNNEI. Trimming pared 4 bases from V and 7 bases from J, leaving 10 bases between. This CDR3 is built from 13 residues. This CDR3 is CASSGTVGEKLFF. CDR3 DNA sequence: TGTGCCAGCAGTGGGACAGTTGGTGAAAAACTGTTTTTT.

V gene TRBV9 combines with J gene TRBJ2-3, with D possibly TRBD1 on 6 matching bases. Germline V CDR1 and CDR2: SGDLS, YYNGEE. V was shortened by 0 bases and J by 13 bases, with 12 bases between the two germline ends. This CDR3 has 12 residues. Here the CDR3 DNA reads TGTGCCAGCAGCGTAGAGCAGGGGCGCAAGTATTTT. Protein: CASSVEQGRKYF.

The rearrangement joins TRBV5-1 to TRBJ2-3; D is unclear. Deletions cut 4 bases from V and 2 bases from J, with 14 bases between. This CDR3 region has 15 residues. CDR1 SGHRS and CDR2 YFSETQ come from the germline V gene. The CDR3 DNA reads TGCGCCAGCAGCGTGGACGGACGAACCACAGATACGCAGTATTTT. It translates to CASSVDGRTTDTQYF.

Concerning this clone: One end of the junction varies from germline; a read error may be responsible. This sample also contains other DNA sequences that code for the same CDR3. The chain is built from TRBV29-1 and TRBJ1-4, with D possibly being TRBD1 (5 bases). Germline CDR1 and CDR2: SQVTM and ANQGSEA. This CDR3 is built from 11 residues. CDR3 sequence reads: CSVDRGEKLFF. CDR3 bases: TGCAGCGTTGATCGGGGGGAAAAGCTGTTTTTT.

V usage is TRBV9 and J usage is TRBJ1-2; D is undetermined. Germline V gene sequence: CDR1 SGDLS, CDR2 YYNGEE. V was pared by 0 bases and J by 3 bases, with 9 bases between. The CDR3 sequence is 14 residues long. DNA for the CDR3: TGTGCCAGCAGCGTAGGAGGAGGTCACTATGGCTACACCTTC. Amino acids: CASSVGGGHYGYTF.

This chain links TRBV30 with TRBJ1-5; D not resolved. The CDR3 spans 14 residues. The V end was cut by 1 base, the J end by 7 bases, with 14 bases between. Germline V gene sequence: CDR1 GTSNPN, CDR2 SVGIG (reference sequence). DNA for the CDR3: TGTGCCTGGAGTGCCTCCATGGCGGGACAGCCCCAGCATTTT. Amino acid sequence: CAWSASMAGQPQHF. The full variable domain, in which reference TRBV30 and TRBJ1-5 provide the parts outside the CDR3, is SQTIHQWPATLVQPVGSPLSLECTVEGTSNPNLYWYRQAAGRGLQLLFYSVGIGQISSEVPQNLSASRPQDRQFILSSKKLLLSDSGFYLCAWSASMAGQPQHFGDGTRLSIL.

This clone was recorded only once. The chain combines TRBV5-1 with TRBJ2-2, with a tentative D call TRBD1 (5 bases). Germline V gene lookup returns CDR1 SGHRS and CDR2 YFSETQ. The length of the CDR3 is 14 residues. V gave up 3 bases and J gave up 6 bases, with 12 bases separating them. As DNA, the CDR3 is TGCGCCAGCAGCTCCCAGGGTCCCGCCGGGGAGCTGTTTTTT. Amino acids: CASSSQGPAGELFF.

This clone is a singleton in its sample. The chain employs TRBV9 and TRBJ2-4; perhaps TRBD1 as D (5 bases). Germline V gives CDR1 SGDLS, CDR2 YYNGEE. Deletions cut 3 bases from V and 1 base from J, with 14 bases between. The CDR3 totals 16 residues. CDR3 in amino acids: CASSGRALGAKNIQYF. In DNA, the CDR3 is TGTGCCAGCAGCGGCAGGGCCTTGGGGGCCAAAAACATTCAGTACTTC.

This clone showed up just a few times. V usage is TRBV29-1 and J usage is TRBJ1-6, with D perhaps TRBD1 (6 bases). Trimming pared 5 bases from V and 11 bases from J, leaving 16 bases between. Germline loops: CDR1 SQVTM, CDR2 ANQGSEA. The CDR3 consists of 13 residues. The CDR3 protein is CSVSMGGVTPLHF. In DNA form, the CDR3 reads TGCAGCGTTTCCATGGGGGGCGTGACACCCCTCCACTTT.

The chain has TRBV4-1 and TRBJ2-1, with 11 bases lining up with TRBD2. The junction had 8 bases not matched to a gene; V was cut back by 4 bases and J by 9 bases. Germline V gene lookup returns CDR1 MGHRA and CDR2 YSYEKL. The CDR3 totals 15 residues. The CDR3 region has the DNA TGCGCCAGCAGCCTTAGCGGGGGGGCAGTGAGTGAGCAGTTCTTC. Its translation: CASSLSGGAVSEQFF.

This chain joins TRBV5-1 and TRBJ1-4; D is possibly TRBD1 (5 bases). CDR1 SGHRS and CDR2 YFSETQ come from the germline V gene. The length of the CDR3 is 14 residues. The germline V and J ends were trimmed by 2 bases and 7 bases, with 12 bases remaining between them. The DNA for the CDR3 is TGCGCCAGCAGCTTAACGACAGACCCTGAAAAACTGTTTTTT. Its translation: CASSLTTDPEKLFF.

CDR3 in DNA: TGTGCCAGCACCTACTCTGGGGCCAACGTCCTGACTTTC. It specifies CASTYSGANVLTF. The J gene is TRBJ2-6, the V gene TRBV27, with no clear D. The CDR3 has 13 amino acids. Germline lookup yields CDR1 MNHEY and CDR2 SMNVEV (reference sequence). Trimming left V 7 bases short and J 0 bases short, with 4 bases between.

This sequence joins TRBV30 and TRBJ2-7; possible D gene TRBD2, 6 bases. V dropped 0 bases and J dropped 2 bases, with 11 bases sitting between them. Germline V gene data show CDR1 as GTSNPN and CDR2 as SVGIG (reference sequence). The CDR3 totals 14 residues. The CDR3 bases are TGTGCCTGGAGTGTAACGGGGGATCCCTACGAGCAGTACTTC. Amino acid sequence: CAWSVTGDPYEQYF. The variable domain in full, completed from reference TRBV30 and TRBJ2-7, reads SQTIHQWPATLVQPVGSPLSLECTVEGTSNPNLYWYRQAAGRGLQLLFYSVGIGQISSEVPQNLSASRPQDRQFILSSKKLLLSDSGFYLCAWSVTGDPYEQYFGPGTRLTVT.

The chain has TRBV27 and TRBJ1-1, with D perhaps matching TRBD1 (6 bases). Between the trimmed V and J ends, which lost 10 bases and 1 base, there was a span of 13 bases. Germline loops: CDR1 MNHEY, CDR2 SMNVEV (reference sequence). This CDR3 region has 13 residues. CDR3 in amino acids: CATQLRGNTEAFF. The CDR3 region has the DNA TGTGCCACCCAGCTCAGGGGGAACACTGAAGCTTTCTTT.